This TCR beta chain emerged from a study of blood T cell repertoires in COVID-19. About the study: T cells, B-cell-depleted T cells, or PBMCs supplied cDNA or gDNA.

The table came from immunoSEQ multiplex PCR; TCRdb's copy has only in-frame clones and leaves some out. Among 200,000 to 300,000 clones, around 86% were seen once, and the ten largest hold approximately 5.3%. The Seattle site enrolled patients during active infection and followed them longitudinally. V was pared by 6 bases and J by 10 bases, with 9 bases of the junction left unmatched. This CDR3 contains 15 residues. Germline CDR1 reads MDHEN; CDR2 reads SYDVKM. Sequencing used peripheral blood. The origin of this receptor is a woman aged 60-75 years with COVID-19, enrolled during active disease. V usage is TRBV28 and J usage is TRBJ1-6; 10 nucleotides line up with TRBD1. CDR3 protein: CASRPLRTGGSPLHF. CDR3 sequence (DNA): TGTGCCAGCAGACCTCTACGGACAGGGGGATCACCCCTCCACTTT.